This T cell receptor (beta chain) was sequenced for a study of cytomegalovirus exposure and HLA in healthy donors. Study findings and constraints: The study recorded 164 TCR beta chains that were cytomegalovirus-associated.

Germline V gives CDR1 SGHRS, CDR2 YFSETQ. Trimming took off 3 bases at V and 0 bases at J, with 10 bases between the two ends. This CDR3 comprises 15 residues. The primer mix had 60 Vbeta and 13 Jbeta primers. Measured with immunoSEQ multiplex PCR; TCRdb has only the in-frame clones, and not every one. The sample includes 200,000 or so clones, about four fifths seen only once; the top ten take about 0.24%. Concerning this clone: The target antigen is unknown.

The chain is built from TRBV5-1 and TRBJ2-1, with a possible D match to TRBD1 (6 bases). The TCR originated in a boy aged 5-17 years in good health and CMV-seronegative. The specimen was PBMCs. The CDR3 region has the DNA TGCGCCAGCAGCTCCCAGGGGACCTCCTACAATGAGCAGTTCTTC. Translating it yields CASSSQGTSYNEQFF.